This TCR beta chain was identified during a study of T cell responses to AZD1222 COVID-19 vaccine. About the research overall: Pooled in the analysis were second doses at about 4 or about 12 weeks. Whole-study findings and limits: Increased Spike-specific TCR breadth and depth were observed after two AZD1222 doses. Variant regions that are unmutated are reportedly the target of nearly half of spike-specific TCRs. The study found vaccine-associated CD4 TCRs spanning spike, dominant at 160-218 and 743-854.

About this clone itself: What it binds is not known.

The CDR3 is 11 residues long. Trimming stripped 5 bases from V and 3 bases from J, with 4 bases between. Germline assignment: CDR1 SGHAT and CDR2 FQDESV (reference sequence). Some clones are missing from TCRdb's copy, which holds only in-frame ones; the method was immunoSEQ multiplex PCR. Counted here are 150,000 or so clones, roughly 91% occurring once; the ten biggest clones make up about 9.1%. The gene calls are TRBV11-1 and TRBJ2-5; D ambiguous. The TCR originated in an adult in good health. Sequenced material: peripheral blood, taken on day 0 of AZD1222 vaccination. The CDR3 bases are TGTGCCAGCAGCCAAGAAGAGACCCAGTACTTC. Residues: CASSQEETQYF. Based on the CDR3 plus reference TRBV11-1 and TRBJ2-5, the full variable domain is EAEVAQSPRYKITEKSQAVAFWCDPISGHATLYWYRQILGQGPELLVQFQDESVVDDSQLPKDRFSAERLKGVDSTLKIQPAELGDSAMYLCASSQEETQYFGPGTRLLVL.